The next 32 T cell receptor beta chains were all read from a single sample in a study of response to subunit inactivated influenza vaccine. One entry per CDR3 protein results from TCRdb running MiXCR on the RT-PCR reads. Of some 190,000 distinct CDR3 sequences in the sample, 13% to 15% were seen once. Sequenced material: CD8+ T cells sorted from PBMCs, taken about 5 days after vaccination. Source of these receptors: a man aged 50-60 years who received an inactivated influenza vaccine.

This chain joins TRBV6-1 and TRBJ2-1; D could derive from TRBD1 or TRBD2 (5 bases each). The germline V and J ends were trimmed by 1 base and 5 bases, with 12 bases remaining between them. Germline CDR1 is MNHNS and CDR2 is SASEGT. This CDR3 is built from 15 residues. The CDR3 sequence: CASSEVRGPNNEQFF. The DNA for the CDR3 is TGTGCCAGCAGTGAAGTCCGGGGACCCAACAATGAGCAGTTCTTC.

The CDR3 DNA is TGCGCCAGCAGCCCCCGGGGGGGGTCCGAGCAGTACTTC. As protein: CASSPRGGSEQYF. The chain is built from TRBV5-1 and TRBJ2-7, with 8 bases identical to TRBD2. This CDR3 spans 13 amino acids. Germline V gives CDR1 SGHRS, CDR2 YFSETQ. V was clipped by 4 bases and J by 6 bases; unmatched bases: 6.

V usage is TRBV15 and J usage is TRBJ1-5, with 8 positions matching TRBD1. Per germline, CDR1 LNHNV and CDR2 YYDKDF (reference sequence). The CDR3 has 14 amino acids. V lost 6 bases, J lost 4 bases, and 5 bases stayed unmatched. The CDR3 coding sequence is TGTGCCACCAGGGACAGGGTTGGTAATCAGCCCCAGCATTTT. It yields the protein CATRDRVGNQPQHF.

In its sample, this clonotype was seen a few times. V usage is TRBV6-1 and J usage is TRBJ1-2; 9 bases fit TRBD1. Germline CDR1 MNHNS, CDR2 SASEGT. The CDR3 length is 13 residues. V shed 7 bases, J shed 5 bases, and the junction held 5 bases outside the gene matches. DNA of the CDR3: TGTGCCAGCATTGGACAGGGGATTTATGGCTACACCTTC. Translation: CASIGQGIYGYTF.

This clonotype was seen at least ten times. V is TRBV28 and J is TRBJ1-1, with TRBD1 matching over 9 bases. V gave up 1 base and J gave up 4 bases; unmatched junction bases: 1. Germline CDR1 MDHEN, CDR2 SYDVKM. The CDR3 covers 14 residues. The CDR3 DNA sequence: TGTGCCAGCAGTTTATCGGACAGGGGCACTGAAGCTTTCTTT. It is translated as CASSLSDRGTEAFF.

The table lists this clonotype with a few counts. This chain uses TRBV4-3 with TRBJ2-1; 7 bases match TRBD1. The CDR3 consists of 16 residues. Looked up from germline, CDR1 is LGHNA and CDR2 is YSLEER. After removal of 4 bases from V and 2 bases from J, the junction contained 8 bases not matched to a gene. CDR3: CASSRPGGPTYNEQFF. The CDR3 bases are TGCGCCAGCAGCCGACCAGGGGGACCCACCTACAATGAGCAGTTCTTC.

This clonotype was detected ten times or more. The rearrangement uses TRBV7-9 and TRBJ2-7, with 7 bases identical to TRBD2. This CDR3 comprises 14 residues. Germline V CDR1 and CDR2: SEHNR, FQNEAQ (reference sequence). V was pared by 5 bases and J by 2 bases, with 6 bases of the junction left unmatched. The CDR3 sequence: CASSPAGIAYEQYF. The CDR3 DNA reads as TGTGCCAGCAGCCCAGCGGGGATTGCCTACGAGCAGTACTTC. Full variable domain (remainder filled in from reference TRBV7-9 and TRBJ2-7): DTGVSQNPRHKITKRGQNVTFRCDPISEHNRLYWYRQTLGQGPEFLTYFQNEAQLEKSRLLSDRFSAERPKGSFSTLEIQRTEQGDSAMYLCASSPAGIAYEQYFGPGTRLTVT.

This chain uses TRBV4-3 with TRBJ2-2; the match to TRBD2 covers 9 bases. This CDR3 contains 17 residues. The ends lost 0 bases at V and 4 bases at J; junction bases unmatched: 6. From germline, CDR1 is LGHNA and CDR2 YSLEER. This CDR3 is CASSQDASGGSTGELFF. CDR3 sequence (DNA): TGCGCCAGCAGCCAAGATGCAAGCGGGGGGAGCACCGGGGAGCTGTTTTTT.

This clonotype was found many times. The V and J genes are TRBV29-1 and TRBJ2-7, with no clear D. The V and J ends lost 4 bases and 2 bases respectively, with 6 bases between them. Germline CDR1 is SQVTM and CDR2 is ANQGSEA. The CDR3 runs to 11 residues. CDR3 nucleotides: TGCAGCGTTGGGGTGGCCTACGAGCAGTACTTC. Residues: CSVGVAYEQYF.

This clonotype was detected only a few times. The chain recombines TRBV11-2 with TRBJ2-1; D is ambiguous. CDR3 size: 16 residues. V shed 1 base and J shed 0 bases, with 10 bases lying between them. CDR1 is SGHAT and CDR2 is FQNNGV in the germline V gene. CDR3 protein: CASSLAPLSSYNEQFF. The CDR3 DNA reads as TGTGCCAGCAGCTTAGCCCCGCTGTCCTCCTACAATGAGCAGTTCTTC.

This clonotype was observed a few times. This chain joins TRBV3-1 and TRBJ2-5; the D gene is possibly TRBD1 (5 bases). Trimming took 5 bases from V and 4 from J, leaving 14 bases between them. From germline, CDR1 is LGHDT and CDR2 YNNKEL (reference sequence). This CDR3 contains 14 residues. In DNA form, the CDR3 reads TGTGCCAGCAGCAACCCAGGGTTTTTAGAGACCCAGTACTTC. This codes for CASSNPGFLETQYF.

This clonotype has just a few counts. The gene calls are TRBV29-1 and TRBJ2-7; 8 nucleotides align to TRBD1. CDR3 size: 13 residues. Unmatched junction bases numbered 2, after V lost 4 bases and J lost 0 bases. Germline V lookup: CDR1 SQVTM, CDR2 ANQGSEA. In DNA, the CDR3 is TGCAGCGTTGTAACAGGGGGCTCCTACGAGCAGTACTTC. This codes for CSVVTGGSYEQYF.

This clonotype was counted only a few times. The genes are TRBV6-2 or TRBV6-3 and TRBJ2-3; TRBD2 is a possible D gene (6 bases). Trimming removed 6 bases from V and 2 bases from J, with 15 bases in between. This CDR3 has 15 residues. CDR1 and CDR2 from the germline V gene are MNHEY and SVGEGT. CDR3 bases: TGTGCCAGCAGCTGGACCGGGACTCCCACAGATACGCAGTATTTT. Its protein product is CASSWTGTPTDTQYF.

The chain joins TRBV3-1 to TRBJ2-5; 11 bases match TRBD2. The CDR3 contains 17 residues. V trimming: 0 bases; J trimming: 5 bases; junction bases outside the gene matches: 8. Per germline, CDR1 LGHDT and CDR2 YNNKEL (reference sequence). The CDR3 sequence: CASSQEWLAGGGETQYF. The CDR3, as DNA: TGTGCCAGCAGCCAAGAATGGCTAGCGGGAGGTGGTGAGACCCAGTACTTC.

This clonotype showed up many times. This chain joins TRBV20-1 and TRBJ2-2; D not resolved. V lost 3 bases and J lost 5, with 4 bases in between. From germline, CDR1 is DFQATT and CDR2 SNEGSKA (reference sequence). The CDR3 totals 11 residues. CDR3: CSARVTGELFF. CDR3 coding DNA: TGCAGTGCTAGGGTAACCGGGGAGCTGTTTTTT.

The CDR3: CSVNLGTGGNRAFF. CDR3 nucleotide sequence: TGCAGCGTGAATTTAGGGACAGGGGGAAATCGGGCTTTCTTT. V is TRBV29-1 and J is TRBJ1-1; TRBD1 matches 11 bases. Losses at the gene ends were 6 bases for V and 11 bases for J; bases not matched to a gene: 14. The germline V gene has CDR1 SQVTM and CDR2 ANQGSEA. There are 14 residues in the CDR3.

The J gene is TRBJ2-1, the V gene TRBV6-2 or TRBV6-3; 11 bases map to TRBD2. The V and J ends lost 1 base and 9 bases, in that order; junction bases with no gene match: 2. The CDR3 contains 14 residues. CDR1 and CDR2 (germline): MNHEY, SVGEGT. The CDR3 loop reads CASSYYSGGGEQFF. The CDR3 nucleotides read TGTGCCAGCAGTTACTATAGCGGGGGGGGTGAGCAGTTCTTC.

The chain carries TRBV12-3 or TRBV12-4 and TRBJ2-1, with D uncertain. The V end was cut by 3 bases, the J end by 6 bases, with 9 bases between. The CDR3 consists of 13 residues. CDR3 residues: CASSLGRVNEQFF. The CDR3 coding sequence is TGTGCCAGCAGTTTGGGTAGGGTCAATGAGCAGTTCTTC.

This clonotype was seen only a few times. The CDR3 spells CASSSPVDPDNEQFF. CDR3 nucleotides: TGTGCCAGCAGTTCCCCGGTGGATCCAGACAATGAGCAGTTCTTC. The V gene is TRBV12-3 or TRBV12-4, the J gene TRBJ2-1, with D uncertain. V lost 4 bases, J lost 5 bases, and 15 bases lay in between. The CDR3 sequence is 15 residues long.

This clonotype was counted only a few times. The chain combines TRBV6-5 with TRBJ2-7; D unclear. V lost 0 bases, J lost 0 bases, and 9 bases lay in between. The germline V gene encodes CDR1 MNHEY and CDR2 SVGAGI. The CDR3 loop spans 15 amino acids. The CDR3 bases are TGTGCCAGCAGTTACTCTCCCGAAGACTCCTACGAGCAGTACTTC. Protein: CASSYSPEDSYEQYF.

This clonotype was seen a few times. The CDR3 is CASSQEFSGQNYGYTF. DNA of the CDR3: TGTGCCAGCAGCCAAGAGTTCTCGGGGCAAAACTATGGCTACACCTTC. The chain has TRBV4-2 and TRBJ1-2; D perhaps matches TRBD1 (5 bases). The CDR3 runs to 16 residues. V lost 0 bases and J lost 2, with 13 bases in between. CDR1 and CDR2 (germline): LGHNA, YNFKEQ.

The V gene is TRBV28, the J gene TRBJ2-1; D remains ambiguous. Deletions cut 5 bases from V and 2 bases from J, with 13 bases between. The CDR3 runs 15 residues. Germline loops: CDR1 MDHEN, CDR2 SYDVKM. The CDR3 loop reads CASSLTFETYNEQFF. CDR3 coding DNA: TGTGCCAGCAGTCTGACTTTCGAAACCTACAATGAGCAGTTCTTC.

This clonotype was seen a handful of times. The chain is built from TRBV2 and TRBJ1-2; 7 nucleotides match TRBD1. Germline values: CDR1 SNHLY, CDR2 FYNNEI. This CDR3 comprises 12 residues. V shed 10 bases, J shed 4 bases, and the junction held 6 bases outside the gene matches. CDR3 nucleotide sequence: TGTGCCATCCGGGACAGTATCTATGGCTACACCTTC. Protein: CAIRDSIYGYTF.

The chain has TRBV9 and TRBJ2-1; D gene unclear. V lost 4 bases, J lost 8 bases, and 13 bases lay in between. The CDR3 length is 13 residues. In germline, CDR1 is SGDLS, CDR2 YYNGEE. The CDR3 loop reads CASSPTGGYEQFF. The CDR3 nucleotides are TGTGCCAGCAGCCCGACTGGTGGCTATGAGCAGTTCTTC.

This clonotype was found a few times. The rearrangement links TRBV9 to TRBJ2-2; either TRBD1 or TRBD2 may fit D (5 bases each). V was cut by 2 bases and J by 1 base, with 15 bases left in between. This CDR3 spans 17 amino acids. Germline V lookup: CDR1 SGDLS, CDR2 YYNGEE. CDR3 protein: CASSVHPGPKNTGELFF. Here the CDR3 DNA reads TGTGCCAGCAGCGTCCACCCGGGACCGAAGAACACCGGGGAGCTGTTTTTT.

The rearrangement uses TRBV29-1 and TRBJ2-1; D not resolved. Germline V CDR1 and CDR2: SQVTM, ANQGSEA. Trimming left V 3 bases short and J 2 bases short, with 14 bases between. This CDR3 region has 15 residues. The CDR3 DNA follows: TGCAGCGTTGATAAGAGGAGCCTTCCCTACAATGAGCAGTTCTTC. Amino acid sequence: CSVDKRSLPYNEQFF.

The J gene is TRBJ2-5, the V gene TRBV6-2 or TRBV6-3; unclear D gene. The CDR3 is made up of 14 amino acids. V was cut by 0 bases and J by 5 bases, with 10 bases left in between. Germline V gene sequence: CDR1 MNHEY, CDR2 SVGEGT. The CDR3 region is CASSYSHYGETQYF. CDR3 nucleotide sequence: TGTGCCAGCAGTTACTCGCACTACGGGGAGACCCAGTACTTC.

This CDR3 reads CATSDSDYEQYF. The CDR3 DNA reads as TGTGCCACCAGTGATTCCGACTACGAGCAGTACTTC. The chain couples TRBV24-1 to TRBJ2-7; D remains ambiguous. The ends were cut back, 2 bases at V and 3 bases at J, with 4 bases in the middle. The germline V gene encodes CDR1 KGHDR and CDR2 SFDVKD. The CDR3 covers 12 residues.

This clonotype has ten or more counts. In DNA form, the CDR3 reads TGTGCCAGCAAGTCACCGGGACTAGGGATGAGGAATACGCAGTATTTT. Its protein product is CASKSPGLGMRNTQYF. The rearrangement links TRBV12-3 or TRBV12-4 to TRBJ2-3; 8 bases are a match to TRBD2. V gave up 7 bases and J gave up 7 bases; unmatched junction bases: 16. The CDR3 has 16 residues.

The CDR3 region has the DNA TGTGCCAGCAGTTTTAGGGCCGAGCAGTACTTC. Translating it yields CASSFRAEQYF. The chain recombines TRBV28 with TRBJ2-7; D is uncertain. Trimming left V 3 bases short and J 6 bases short, with 6 bases between. Germline CDR1 is MDHEN and CDR2 is SYDVKM. The CDR3 has 11 amino acids.

Many counts were recorded for this clonotype. The chain joins TRBV10-2 to TRBJ2-1, with a weak D call TRBD2 (5 bases). Germline lookup yields CDR1 WSHSY and CDR2 SAAADI. V gave up 8 bases and J gave up 4 bases, with 12 bases separating them. This CDR3 is 13 amino acids long. CDR3: CASGVERYNEQFF. The CDR3 coding sequence is TGCGCCAGCGGCGTGGAGCGGTACAATGAGCAGTTCTTC.

This clonotype was observed a handful of times. The rearrangement uses TRBV25-1 and TRBJ2-3, with 7 bases fitting TRBD1. The CDR3 has 14 amino acids. Germline-derived CDR1 and CDR2 are MGHDK and SYGVNS. V trimming: 8 bases; J trimming: 2 bases; junction bases outside the gene matches: 7. Here the CDR3 reads CASLSGQFTDTQYF. In DNA, the CDR3 is TGTGCCAGCCTTTCGGGACAGTTCACAGATACGCAGTATTTT.